These 10 T cell receptor beta chains share one sample of origin, sequenced in a study of shared clonotypes between healthy human individuals. Naive-designated CD8 cells lacked CD45RO, were positively enriched for CCR7, and omitted terminally differentiated effector memory CD45RA+ cells. Using immunoSEQ multiplex PCR, the repertoire was profiled, and TCRdb retains in-frame clones only, with some absent. The table records roughly 810,000 clones, approximately 96% of them present only once. Sequenced material: naive CD8+ T cells sorted from blood. All receptors come from a man younger than 40 in good health.

V and J are TRBV9 and TRBJ1-4; no firm D call. The CDR3 contains 14 residues. Germline V gene lookup returns CDR1 SGDLS and CDR2 YYNGEE. V was clipped by 0 bases and J by 4 bases, with 7 bases between them. CDR3 in DNA: TGTGCCAGCAGCGTAGGCGACCATAATGAAAAACTGTTTTTT. This gives the protein CASSVGDHNEKLFF.

The chain has TRBV7-9 and TRBJ1-1; no clear D gene. CDR1 and CDR2 from the germline V gene are SEHNR and FQNEAQ (reference sequence). V shed 2 bases and J shed 0 bases, with 13 bases lying between them. The CDR3 covers 16 residues. The CDR3: CASSLRAAEMNTEAFF. DNA of the CDR3: TGTGCCAGCAGCTTAAGGGCGGCAGAAATGAACACTGAAGCTTTCTTT.

The genes are TRBV7-9 and TRBJ2-7; 7 bases fit TRBD1. This CDR3 is 15 amino acids long. Germline V CDR1 and CDR2: SEHNR, FQNEAQ (reference sequence). J lost 2 bases, V lost 1 base, and 5 bases had no gene match. Here the CDR3 reads CASSLEGAPAYEQYF. The CDR3, as DNA: TGTGCCAGCAGCTTAGAGGGGGCGCCAGCCTACGAGCAGTACTTC.

This rearrangement joins TRBV19 to TRBJ1-1; D is perhaps TRBD1 (6 bases). CDR1 is LNHDA and CDR2 is SQIVND in the germline V gene (reference sequence). There are 12 residues in the CDR3. V was shortened by 6 bases and J by 5 bases, with 10 bases between the two germline ends. The CDR3 DNA reads TGTGCCAGTAGACCACAGGGAACTGAAGCTTTCTTT. Its protein is CASRPQGTEAFF.

CDR3 bases: TGTGCCAGCAGCTTGGCCGGTATGCACAGCAATCAGCCCCAGCATTTT. Residues: CASSLAGMHSNQPQHF. This chain uses TRBV5-6 with TRBJ1-5, with D unclear. The length of the CDR3 is 16 residues. V gave up 0 bases and J gave up 1 base, with 11 bases separating them. Germline CDR1 is SGHDT and CDR2 is YYEEEE.

The rearrangement joins TRBV29-1 to TRBJ2-7; D gene uncertain. The V gene lost 1 base and the J gene lost 1 base, with 11 bases spanning the gap. The CDR3 runs to 14 residues. Germline CDR1 and CDR2: SQVTM and ANQGSEA. CDR3 in DNA: TGCAGCGTTGAAGGCCATGAGAATTCCTACGAGCAGTACTTC. Translation gives CSVEGHENSYEQYF.

This rearrangement joins TRBV7-9 to TRBJ2-6; D may be TRBD2 (5 bases). V lost 5 bases and J lost 3, with 11 bases in between. The CDR3 spans 15 residues. Germline V gene lookup returns CDR1 SEHNR and CDR2 FQNEAQ (reference sequence). CDR3 sequence: CASSPVSGGANVLTF. CDR3 DNA: TGTGCCAGCAGCCCGGTGAGCGGTGGGGCCAACGTCCTGACTTTC.

The chain links TRBV19 to TRBJ1-2; D not resolved. V dropped 4 bases and J dropped 5 bases, with 17 bases sitting between them. There are 15 residues in the CDR3. Germline V gene sequence: CDR1 LNHDA, CDR2 SQIVND (reference sequence). The CDR3 DNA reads TGTGCCAGTAGTACCTCCCTGACGGTGTATTATGGCTACACCTTC. Translation: CASSTSLTVYYGYTF.

The V and J genes are TRBV9 and TRBJ2-2, with D tentatively TRBD1 or TRBD2 (6 bases each). Trimming took off 3 bases at V and 5 bases at J, with 20 bases between the two ends. CDR3 length equals 17 residues. CDR1 and CDR2 from the germline V gene are SGDLS and YYNGEE. This CDR3 is CASSAPKSGAGTGELFF. In DNA form, the CDR3 reads TGTGCCAGCAGCGCGCCCAAGTCGGGGGCGGGAACCGGGGAGCTGTTTTTT.

This clone came up once. This rearrangement joins TRBV28 to TRBJ2-1; TRBD2 agrees at 7 bases. Trimming took 2 bases from V and 1 from J; bases not matched to a gene: 5. This CDR3 is 16 amino acids long. Germline assignment: CDR1 MDHEN and CDR2 SYDVKM. The CDR3 sequence: CASSLTAGESYNEQFF. The CDR3 DNA follows: TGTGCCAGCAGTTTAACGGCGGGAGAATCCTACAATGAGCAGTTCTTC. Filled out from reference TRBV28 and TRBJ2-1, the complete variable domain reads DVKVTQSSRYLVKRTGEKVFLECVQDMDHENMFWYRQDPGLGLRLIYFSYDVKMKEKGDIPEGYSVSREKKERFSLILESASTNQTSMYLCASSLTAGESYNEQFFGPGTRLTVL.